This passage covers 31 T cell receptor beta chains from one sample sequenced in a study of cytomegalovirus exposure and HLA in healthy donors. It was with 60 Vbeta and 13 Jbeta primers that the PCR ran. Sequencing used immunoSEQ multiplex PCR; TCRdb keeps in-frame clones, though not all of them. The sample yields 150,000 to 200,000 clones, approximately 70% seen once. What was sequenced was PBMCs. The receptors originated from a young woman in good health and CMV-seronegative.

This clone has a single count. The chain recombines TRBV7-9 with TRBJ1-4, with a tentative D call TRBD1 (6 bases). The V gene lost 1 base and the J gene lost 12 bases, with 21 bases spanning the gap. The CDR3 totals 16 residues. Germline V gives CDR1 SEHNR, CDR2 FQNEAQ (reference sequence). CDR3 sequence reads: CASSLVPGQWENQLFF. The CDR3 DNA follows: TGTGCCAGCAGCTTAGTGCCCGGACAGTGGGAGAACCAACTGTTTTTT.

V is TRBV15 and J is TRBJ1-2, with D maybe TRBD1 (5 bases). Germline assignment: CDR1 LNHNV and CDR2 YYDKDF (reference sequence). This CDR3 contains 13 residues. Between the trimmed V and J ends, which lost 5 bases and 4 bases, there was a span of 11 bases. CDR3 sequence (DNA): TGTGCCACCAGCGCCACGGGACTCTATGGCTACACCTTC. Translating it yields CATSATGLYGYTF. The whole variable domain, filled in from reference TRBV15 and TRBJ1-2, reads DAMVIQNPRYQVTQFGKPVTLSCSQTLNHNVMYWYQQKSSQAPKLLFHYYDKDFNNEADTPDNFQSRRPNTSFCFLDIRSPGLGDTAMYLCATSATGLYGYTFGSGTRLTVV.

The chain has TRBV5-1 and TRBJ1-1; no definite D call. CDR1 is SGHRS and CDR2 is YFSETQ in the germline V gene. The CDR3 contains 15 residues. V was clipped by 0 bases and J by 1 base, with 10 bases between them. The CDR3 here is CASSLAGNPNTEAFF. The CDR3 DNA reads as TGCGCCAGCAGCTTGGCCGGTAATCCGAACACTGAAGCTTTCTTT.

This rearrangement joins TRBV9 to TRBJ1-4; D perhaps matches TRBD1 (5 bases). Trimming pared 3 bases from V and 8 bases from J, leaving 17 bases between. The germline V gene has CDR1 SGDLS and CDR2 YYNGEE. The CDR3 is 15 residues long. The CDR3 DNA sequence: TGTGCCAGCAGCGCCGGGGGGACGGATGGGGAAAAACTGTTTTTT. Translation gives CASSAGGTDGEKLFF.

The table lists this clone with a few counts. The V gene is TRBV4-1, the J gene TRBJ2-7; 10 bases line up with TRBD2. The CDR3 contains 15 residues. V lost 4 bases and J lost 5; bases outside the gene matches: 8. CDR1 MGHRA and CDR2 YSYEKL come from the germline V gene. As DNA, the CDR3 is TGCGCCAGCAGCCCGGCTAGCGGGGGTATCCACGAGCAGTACTTC. Translating gives CASSPASGGIHEQYF.

The V call is TRBV25-1, the J call TRBJ1-1, with D possibly TRBD1 on 5 matching bases. Trimming took 7 bases from V and 1 from J, leaving 13 bases between them. The CDR3 has 14 amino acids. CDR1 is MGHDK, CDR2 SYGVNS, per germline. Here the CDR3 reads CASKGGEQNTEAFF. CDR3 DNA sequence: TGTGCCAGCAAGGGAGGGGAACAGAACACTGAAGCTTTCTTT.

The chain's CDR3 is CASSSRRGKLFF. The CDR3 region has the DNA TGTGCCAGCAGTTCTAGGCGCGGGAAACTGTTTTTT. The gene calls are TRBV6-5 and TRBJ1-4; D uncertain. CDR3 length equals 12 residues. Trimming left V 4 bases short and J 11 bases short, with 11 bases between. From germline, CDR1 is MNHEY and CDR2 SVGAGI.

V is TRBV7-9 and J is TRBJ1-3; TRBD1 agrees at 7 bases. CDR3 length equals 17 residues. V was clipped by 5 bases and J by 4 bases; unmatched bases: 14. Germline lookup yields CDR1 SEHNR and CDR2 FQNEAQ (reference sequence). CDR3 nucleotides: TGTGCCAGCAGCCGCAGGGAAAAGGGGGCTACGGGAAACACCATATATTTT. It encodes CASSRREKGATGNTIYF.

The V gene is TRBV6-1, the J gene TRBJ2-1; a weak D match, TRBD1 (5 bases). Trimming pared 3 bases from V and 2 bases from J, leaving 11 bases between. There are 15 residues in the CDR3. CDR1 is MNHNS and CDR2 is SASEGT in the germline V gene. The CDR3 region has the DNA TGTGCCAGCAGTGACGACAGTTTTACCTACAATGAGCAGTTCTTC. Encoded protein: CASSDDSFTYNEQFF.

The chain employs TRBV18 and TRBJ1-4; maybe TRBD1 (6 bases). The CDR3 covers 14 residues. V was clipped by 2 bases and J by 7 bases, with 11 bases between them. Germline CDR1 KGHSH, CDR2 LQKENI. Here the CDR3 reads CASSPGGAGEKLFF. The CDR3, as DNA: TGTGCCAGCTCACCAGGGGGGGCCGGTGAAAAACTGTTTTTT.

This clone occurred a few times. This chain links TRBV6-1 with TRBJ1-1; maybe TRBD1 (5 bases). This CDR3 has 13 residues. The V gene's germline CDR1 is MNHNS and CDR2 SASEGT. The V and J ends lost 6 bases and 3 bases respectively, with 11 bases between them. The DNA for the CDR3 is TGTGCCAGCAGGGGGGGACCCCACACTGAAGCTTTCTTT. Encoded protein: CASRGGPHTEAFF.

This clone was counted a few times. The genes are TRBV5-1 and TRBJ1-1; tentative D call: TRBD1 (6 bases). Deletions cut 0 bases from V and 5 bases from J, with 11 bases between. CDR3 length equals 14 residues. Germline assignment: CDR1 SGHRS and CDR2 YFSETQ. The CDR3 loop reads CASSLAQGSTEAFF. The CDR3 DNA is TGCGCCAGCAGCTTGGCACAGGGAAGTACTGAAGCTTTCTTT.

The V gene is TRBV4-1, the J gene TRBJ2-7; D ambiguous. Trimming left V 3 bases short and J 0 bases short, with 9 bases between. Germline CDR1 MGHRA, CDR2 YSYEKL. This CDR3 spans 14 amino acids. CDR3 region: CASSQARGSYEQYF. The DNA for the CDR3 is TGCGCCAGCAGCCAGGCCCGAGGCTCCTACGAGCAGTACTTC.

V is TRBV5-1 and J is TRBJ2-5; 8 bases align to TRBD2. The CDR3 has 14 amino acids. Germline V gene data show CDR1 as SGHRS and CDR2 as YFSETQ. J gave up 2 bases and V 3 bases, and 3 bases lay outside the gene matches. Written as DNA, the CDR3 is TGCGCCAGCAGCTCGGGGGGGGGTCAAGAGACCCAGTACTTC. It encodes CASSSGGGQETQYF.

The rearrangement joins TRBV2 to TRBJ2-7; D call uncertain. Trimming left V 5 bases short and J 4 bases short, with 6 bases between. CDR1 is SNHLY and CDR2 is FYNNEI in the germline V gene. The CDR3 has 11 amino acids. The CDR3 loop reads CASSSRYEQYF. The CDR3 region has the DNA TGTGCCAGCAGTTCCCGTTACGAGCAGTACTTC.

V gene TRBV4-3 combines with J gene TRBJ1-3, with D perhaps matching TRBD1 (6 bases). CDR1 and CDR2 (germline): LGHNA, YSLEER. CDR3 length: 18 residues. The V gene lost 1 base and the J gene lost 0 bases, with 16 bases spanning the gap. CDR3: CASSQGAQGSSSGNTIYF. CDR3 coding DNA: TGCGCCAGCAGCCAAGGAGCTCAGGGGTCAAGCTCTGGAAACACCATATATTTT.

This chain links TRBV7-8 with TRBJ1-2, with a tentative D call TRBD1 (5 bases). There are 14 residues in the CDR3. Germline values: CDR1 SGHVS, CDR2 FQNEAQ. Trimming took 7 bases from V and 0 from J, leaving 12 bases between them. Here the CDR3 DNA reads TGTGCCAGCACCCCAGGGTTGGCTAACTATGGCTACACCTTC. Residues: CASTPGLANYGYTF.

J is TRBJ1-5 and V is TRBV2; D perhaps matches TRBD1 (6 bases). V was shortened by 4 bases and J by 2 bases, with 9 bases between the two germline ends. This CDR3 comprises 14 residues. CDR1 SNHLY and CDR2 FYNNEI come from the germline V gene. The chain's CDR3 is CASSAGVGNQPQHF. For the CDR3, the DNA is TGTGCCAGCAGTGCAGGGGTAGGCAATCAGCCCCAGCATTTT. Supplemented by reference TRBV2 and TRBJ1-5, the full variable domain reads EPEVTQTPSHQVTQMGQEVILRCVPISNHLYFYWYRQILGQKVEFLVSFYNNEISEKSEIFDDQFSVERPDGSNFTLKIRSTKLEDSAMYFCASSAGVGNQPQHFGDGTRLSIL.

In this sample, this clone turned up once. V gene TRBV7-9 combines with J gene TRBJ2-7, with D perhaps matching TRBD2 (5 bases). V lost 3 bases and J 0 bases, leaving 12 bases between the germline ends. The CDR3 totals 15 residues. Germline V gene sequence: CDR1 SEHNR, CDR2 FQNEAQ (reference sequence). The CDR3 sequence is CASSLTGKSSYEQYF. The DNA for the CDR3 is TGTGCCAGCAGCTTGACGGGAAAGAGCTCCTACGAGCAGTACTTC.

The chain links TRBV5-1 to TRBJ2-2, with 9 bases fitting TRBD2. V gave up 0 bases and J gave up 4 bases; unmatched junction bases: 4. Germline lookup yields CDR1 SGHRS and CDR2 YFSETQ. CDR3 length equals 16 residues. The CDR3 DNA follows: TGCGCCAGCAGCTTGGCTTCGCGGGGGGGCACCGGGGAGCTGTTTTTT. Translation: CASSLASRGGTGELFF.

The sample holds one count of this clone. This sequence joins TRBV19 and TRBJ2-2; D might be TRBD2 (7 bases). The germline V gene encodes CDR1 LNHDA and CDR2 SQIVND (reference sequence). Trimming shortened V by 7 bases and J by 5 bases, and 14 bases separated the two germline ends. The CDR3 consists of 14 residues. CDR3 protein: CASTVGGPTGELFF. CDR3 sequence (DNA): TGTGCCAGTACGGTGGGGGGGCCAACCGGGGAGCTGTTTTTT.

This clone was counted once. One end of the junction is discordant with germline, which a read error may explain. Other DNA sequences in the same sample also yield this CDR3. The chain links TRBV7-2 to TRBJ1-2; 10 bases are shared with TRBD1. CDR3 length: 14 amino acids. Germline V gene sequence: CDR1 SGHTA, CDR2 FQGNSA. The CDR3 loop is CASSAGQGPVGYTF. The CDR3 DNA follows: TGCGCCAGCAGCGCGGGACAGGGGCCCGTTGGCTACACCTTC. Full variable domain (outside the CDR3, taken from reference TRBV7-2 and TRBJ1-2): GAGVSQSPSNKVTEKGKDVELRCDPISGHTALYWYRQSLGQGLEFLIYFQGNSAPDKSGLPSDRFSAERTGGSVSTLTIQRTQQEDSAVYLCASSAGQGPVGYTFGSGTRLTVV.

This chain joins TRBV5-1 and TRBJ2-1, with 8 bases identical to TRBD2. The CDR3 loop spans 14 amino acids. In germline, CDR1 is SGHRS, CDR2 YFSETQ. The V segment lost 0 bases and the J segment 8 bases; nucleotides outside the gene matches: 4. CDR3: CASSLVASGYEQFF. In nucleotides, the CDR3 is TGCGCCAGCAGCTTGGTGGCTAGCGGGTATGAGCAGTTCTTC.

This clone has only a few counts. The V and J genes are TRBV5-6 and TRBJ1-6; tentative D call: TRBD1 (5 bases). Deletions cut 5 bases from V and 7 bases from J, with 19 bases between. The CDR3 is 16 amino acids. The germline gives CDR1 SGHDT, CDR2 YYEEEE. The CDR3 spells CASSPGGELTNSPLHF. The CDR3 DNA sequence: TGTGCCAGCAGTCCGGGGGGGGAGTTGACGAATTCACCCCTCCACTTT. The variable domain in full, completed from reference TRBV5-6 and TRBJ1-6, reads DAGVTQSPTHLIKTRGQQVTLRCSPKSGHDTVSWYQQALGQGPQFIFQYYEEEERQRGNFPDRFSGHQFPNYSSELNVNALLLGDSALYLCASSPGGELTNSPLHFGNGTRLTVT.

CDR3 region: CASRDHRTRSYNEQFF. Written as DNA, the CDR3 is TGTGCCAGCAGAGATCACCGAACACGTTCCTACAATGAGCAGTTCTTC. This chain uses TRBV2 with TRBJ2-1; no clear D gene. Trimming took 6 bases from V and 1 from J, leaving 16 bases between them. Germline-derived CDR1 and CDR2 are SNHLY and FYNNEI. The CDR3 extends over 16 amino acids.

J is TRBJ2-1 and V is TRBV27; 9 bases map to TRBD1. Germline lookup yields CDR1 MNHEY and CDR2 SMNVEV (reference sequence). The J segment lost 2 bases and the V segment lost 5 bases, leaving 4 bases of the junction unmatched. The CDR3 consists of 15 residues. In nucleotides, the CDR3 is TGTGCCAGCAGTGAAAGACAGGGGGCCTACAATGAGCAGTTCTTC. The encoded protein is CASSERQGAYNEQFF.

This rearrangement joins TRBV5-1 to TRBJ2-1; 9 bases match TRBD2. V was pared by 2 bases and J by 4 bases, with 4 bases of the junction left unmatched. Germline CDR1 SGHRS, CDR2 YFSETQ. The CDR3 spans 15 residues. CDR3 protein: CASSFLLAGYNEQFF. The CDR3 nucleotides are TGCGCCAGCAGCTTCCTTCTAGCGGGATACAATGAGCAGTTCTTC.

This clone was detected only a few times. The chain is built from TRBV7-6 and TRBJ2-7, with TRBD2 matching over 8 bases. The CDR3 contains 14 residues. CDR1 and CDR2 from the germline V gene are SGHVS and FNYEAQ. V was pared by 1 base and J by 2 bases, with 1 base of the junction left unmatched. The CDR3 is CASSLDSGAYEQYF. CDR3 DNA sequence: TGTGCCAGCAGCTTAGATAGCGGGGCCTACGAGCAGTACTTC.

V is TRBV5-1 and J is TRBJ2-7; D is unresolved. Trimming shortened V by 0 bases and J by 3 bases, and 7 bases separated the two germline ends. The CDR3 sequence is 13 residues long. The germline V gene encodes CDR1 SGHRS and CDR2 YFSETQ. The CDR3 spells CASSLVSGYEQYF. DNA for the CDR3: TGCGCCAGCAGCTTGGTCTCCGGCTACGAGCAGTACTTC.

The J gene is TRBJ1-2, the V gene TRBV4-2; possibly TRBD1 for D (5 bases). This CDR3 is 13 amino acids long. V was clipped by 0 bases and J by 8 bases, with 10 bases between them. The germline V gene has CDR1 LGHNA and CDR2 YNFKEQ. CDR3 region: CASSQDWAGGYTF. CDR3 sequence (DNA): TGTGCCAGCAGCCAAGATTGGGCAGGGGGCTACACCTTC.

This clone was counted a few times. The chain uses TRBV7-9 and TRBJ2-1, with 15 bases matching TRBD2. This CDR3 spans 18 amino acids. Germline V gene lookup returns CDR1 SEHNR and CDR2 FQNEAQ (reference sequence). V was pared by 5 bases and J by 0 bases, with 5 bases of the junction left unmatched. CDR3 sequence reads: CASSPGTSGGSSYNEQFF. As DNA, the CDR3 is TGTGCCAGCAGCCCCGGGACTAGCGGGGGGAGCTCCTACAATGAGCAGTTCTTC.